These 20 T cell receptor beta chains were sequenced from one sample in a study of vaccination and CD4 T cells after COVID-19. The treatment here: roughly 11-day PBMC culture with coronavirus spike peptide pools or control peptides (ViraFEST assay). The Oncomine TCR Beta short-read assay was applied to DNA of cultured CD4+ T cells. TCRdb processed the PCR reads anew with MiXCR; each CDR3 protein has one entry. The sample has about 12,000 distinct CDR3 sequences; around three fifths are singletons. Their antigens are not known. Sequenced: CD4+ T cells from blood, cultured in vitro. The receptors here all came from a human donor who had recovered from COVID-19.

The CDR3 coding sequence is TGTGCCTGGAGCCACCAAAGGAGCTACGAGCAGTACTTC. The encoded protein is CAWSHQRSYEQYF. The chain carries TRBV30 and TRBJ2-7; D uncertain. The CDR3 extends over 13 amino acids. The germline V gene has CDR1 GTSNPN and CDR2 SVGIG (reference sequence). Trimming removed 3 bases from V and 3 bases from J, with 12 bases in between.

The chain employs TRBV19 and TRBJ2-5; 9 bases match TRBD2. Losses at the gene ends were 6 bases for V and 6 bases for J; bases not matched to a gene: 11. CDR1 and CDR2 from the germline V gene are LNHDA and SQIVND (reference sequence). This CDR3 has 15 residues. This chain's CDR3 is CASRPVASGTKTQYF. DNA of the CDR3: TGTGCCAGTAGACCGGTCGCTAGCGGGACCAAGACCCAGTACTTC.

This clonotype was detected only a few times. V is TRBV2 and J is TRBJ1-5, with a possible D match to TRBD1 (6 bases). The CDR3 loop spans 17 amino acids. Germline lookup yields CDR1 SNHLY and CDR2 FYNNEI. Trimming cost V 7 bases and J 0 bases, with 19 bases left between them. CDR3 nucleotide sequence: TGTGCCAGCACCTACTCCGGGACACATAATAGCAATCAGCCCCAGCATTTT. Residues: CASTYSGTHNSNQPQHF.

The DNA for the CDR3 is TGTGCCAGCAGCCTGCAGAAGGGTCAGCCCCAGCATTTT. Encoded protein: CASSLQKGQPQHF. The rearrangement joins TRBV28 to TRBJ1-5; no clear D. Trimming stripped 6 bases from V and 6 bases from J, with 12 bases between. Germline V lookup: CDR1 MDHEN, CDR2 SYDVKM. CDR3 length: 13 residues.

The chain joins TRBV6-1 to TRBJ1-2, with unresolved D. V dropped 2 bases and J dropped 5 bases, with 6 bases sitting between them. This CDR3 comprises 12 residues. Germline V gene sequence: CDR1 MNHNS, CDR2 SASEGT. CDR3 nucleotides: TGTGCCAGCAGTGAAAAGCCGTATGGCTACACCTTC. Protein: CASSEKPYGYTF.

The chain recombines TRBV6-1 with TRBJ1-1; D perhaps matches TRBD1 (5 bases). The germline gives CDR1 MNHNS, CDR2 SASEGT. With 0 bases removed from V and 3 bases from J, the gap between germline ends came to 14 bases. This CDR3 region has 16 residues. The CDR3: CASSEAWQGIDTEAFF. The CDR3 DNA sequence: TGTGCCAGCAGTGAAGCGTGGCAGGGCATAGACACTGAAGCTTTCTTT.

V and J are TRBV2 and TRBJ2-7, with unresolved D. The CDR3 sequence is 14 residues long. V was pared by 6 bases and J by 0 bases, with 12 bases between. Germline V gives CDR1 SNHLY, CDR2 FYNNEI. CDR3: CASRNVIHSYEQYF. CDR3 DNA sequence: TGTGCCAGCAGGAACGTCATACACTCCTACGAGCAGTACTTC.

By its share, this clonotype is large (0.1 to 1%). The CDR3 nucleotides read TGTGCCAGCAGTTTAGTCTCGACACAAAATAGCAATCAGCCCCAGCATTTT. This gives the protein CASSLVSTQNSNQPQHF. The rearrangement links TRBV12-3 or TRBV12-4 to TRBJ1-5; D ambiguous. The CDR3 is made up of 17 amino acids. V was cut by 1 base and J by 0 bases, with 13 bases left in between.

This clonotype was found a few times. The chain has TRBV6-1 and TRBJ1-2, with 11 bases that match TRBD1. This CDR3 is 16 amino acids long. The V and J ends lost 5 bases and 5 bases, in that order; junction bases with no gene match: 10. Germline-derived CDR1 and CDR2 are MNHNS and SASEGT. CDR3: CASSLILGTGGYGYTF. The CDR3 nucleotides read TGTGCCAGCAGTCTTATCCTTGGGACAGGGGGATATGGCTACACCTTC.

This clonotype was seen a single time. This sequence joins TRBV10-3 and TRBJ1-2; possibly TRBD1 for D (5 bases). There are 15 residues in the CDR3. V gave up 4 bases and J gave up 6 bases, with 18 bases separating them. Germline V gene data show CDR1 as ENHRY and CDR2 as SYGVKD. This CDR3 is CAISVQGRPYHGYTF. In DNA form, the CDR3 reads TGTGCCATCAGTGTCCAGGGCCGCCCATACCATGGCTACACCTTC.

The chain carries TRBV27 and TRBJ2-3; D is ambiguous. The CDR3 sequence is 15 residues long. Per the germline V gene, CDR1 is MNHEY and CDR2 is SMNVEV (reference sequence). Trimming removed 4 bases at V and 0 bases at J, with 11 bases between. CDR3 protein: CASSSSGSSTDTQYF. Here the CDR3 DNA reads TGTGCCAGCAGTTCCTCCGGGTCTAGCACAGATACGCAGTATTTT.

This clonotype turned up a few times. This chain links TRBV7-9 with TRBJ1-6, with 7 bases lining up with TRBD1. The junction had 3 bases not matched to a gene; V was cut back by 5 bases and J by 2 bases. This CDR3 is built from 15 residues. Germline lookup yields CDR1 SEHNR and CDR2 FQNEAQ (reference sequence). CDR3 in DNA: TGTGCCAGCAGCATACAGGGGACCTATAATTCACCCCTCCACTTT. It is translated as CASSIQGTYNSPLHF.

This clonotype was counted a single time. The rearrangement uses TRBV19 and TRBJ1-2, with 8 bases aligning to TRBD1. The CDR3 totals 14 residues. After removal of 4 bases from V and 3 bases from J, the junction contained 4 bases not matched to a gene. CDR1 and CDR2 from the germline V gene are LNHDA and SQIVND (reference sequence). The CDR3 reads CASSTGGDYYGYTF. DNA of the CDR3: TGTGCCAGTAGTACAGGGGGCGATTACTATGGCTACACCTTC.

V and J are TRBV20-1 and TRBJ1-3; D remains unclear. CDR1 is DFQATT and CDR2 is SNEGSKA in the germline V gene (reference sequence). With 2 bases removed from V and 6 bases from J, the gap between germline ends came to 11 bases. The CDR3 runs 13 residues. In DNA form, the CDR3 reads TGCAGTGCTAGACACAACCGGGAAAACACCATATATTTT. It is translated as CSARHNRENTIYF.

This clonotype occurred a few times. The rearrangement uses TRBV6-2 or TRBV6-3 and TRBJ1-5; the D gene is possibly TRBD1 (5 bases). Germline assignment: CDR1 MNHEY and CDR2 SVGEGT. The length of the CDR3 is 14 residues. V was trimmed by 7 bases and J by 0 bases, leaving 10 bases between them. This CDR3 is CASKGPLSNQPQHF. The CDR3 DNA reads TGTGCCAGCAAGGGACCCCTTAGCAATCAGCCCCAGCATTTT.

The V gene is TRBV6-5, the J gene TRBJ1-4; D gene unclear. V was shortened by 0 bases and J by 8 bases, with 7 bases between the two germline ends. Germline CDR1 is MNHEY and CDR2 is SVGAGI. This CDR3 is built from 13 residues. CDR3 sequence reads: CASSYSRLEKLFF. In nucleotides, the CDR3 is TGTGCCAGCAGTTACTCGAGACTAGAAAAACTGTTTTTT.

V usage is TRBV20-1 and J usage is TRBJ2-7; no definite D call. V was clipped by 6 bases and J by 7 bases, with 16 bases between them. The germline V gene encodes CDR1 DFQATT and CDR2 SNEGSKA (reference sequence). CDR3 length: 12 residues. The CDR3 spells CSAQPPGREQYF. Written as DNA, the CDR3 is TGCAGTGCCCAACCCCCTGGAAGGGAGCAGTACTTC.

This clonotype was detected a few times. The rearrangement uses TRBV30 and TRBJ1-6; D remains ambiguous. CDR3 size: 13 residues. The germline V gene encodes CDR1 GTSNPN and CDR2 SVGIG (reference sequence). V dropped 2 bases and J dropped 8 bases, with 10 bases sitting between them. The CDR3 nucleotides are TGTGCCTGGAGTTTTGGGTCCGATTCACCCCTCCACTTT. Translating it yields CAWSFGSDSPLHF.

The gene calls are TRBV6-1 and TRBJ2-7, with 10 bases fitting TRBD2. CDR3 length equals 16 residues. V lost 6 bases to trimming and J lost 0 bases; unmatched junction nucleotides: 8. Germline assignment: CDR1 MNHNS and CDR2 SASEGT. DNA for the CDR3: TGTGCCAGCAGATCTAGCGGGAGTTCCAGCTCCTACGAGCAGTACTTC. This gives the protein CASRSSGSSSSYEQYF.

The CDR3 sequence is CAIRGTGGQETQYF. CDR3 nucleotides: TGTGCCATCAGGGGGACAGGGGGCCAAGAGACCCAGTACTTC. The J gene is TRBJ2-5, the V gene TRBV10-3; 11 nucleotides align to TRBD1. The V gene's germline CDR1 is ENHRY and CDR2 SYGVKD. J was trimmed by 1 base and V by 6 bases; bases with no gene match: 1. The CDR3 spans 14 residues.